This T cell receptor (beta chain) was sequenced in a study of T cell repertoires in cytomegalovirus infection (dated by TCRdb to about 2019). Some background on the complete study: Peptide stimulations targeted recently identified HLA-C-restricted CMV epitopes, whose presentation resists viral immunomodulation, together with well-studied HLA-B-restricted epitopes. The HLA type of each donor mattered for the analysis, because public TCR beta signatures pointed to carriage of CMV infection along with the matching HLA type.

The instrument given in TCRdb is Illumina HiSeq 1500. TCRdb reran the public reads through fastp at Q25 and MiXCR, keeping productive beta chains. Here each entry gathers all rows of one CDR3 protein and keeps the most common genes and DNA. Here the sample has roughly 800,000 distinct CDR3 sequences; 25% to 35% occur a single time. Over 10% of the sample is taken by the ten largest. Overall study results and their limits: The ex vivo response was dominated by HLA-C-restricted CMV-specific TCR beta clonotypes, which also provided the single most frequent clonotype in two of eight donors. Cumulative frequency of public TCR beta family members discriminated carriers of CMV infection plus the relevant HLA type in this cohort and an independent approximately 350-donor cohort.

The CDR3 starts with the cysteine, ends with the phenylalanine, and has 14 residues. The sequence is cut down to CDR3 DNA, 42 bases in frame from base 1. CDR1 and CDR2, per the germline V gene, are SQVTM and ANQGSEA. Notes on this clonotype: The specificity of this receptor is unknown. Germline is not matched at one junction end, which may reflect a read error.

Interpreted using the paper, the treatment or condition label stands for: in vitro stimulation with specific CMV peptide epitopes to enrich CMV-specific T cells. Sample: cultured CD8+ T cells from PBMCs, taken from culture after CMV antigen stimulation. Recombination connected TRBV29-1 to TRBJ2-1; TRBD2 fits 7 bases in the junction. The receptor was isolated from a human donor in good health (CMV status not recorded). Some clones in this sample may be carry-over from other donors' samples. The CDR3 is CSGESGEIYNEQFF. The DNA sequence follows: TGCAGCGGTGAAAGCGGGGAGATCTACAATGAGCAGTTCTTC.